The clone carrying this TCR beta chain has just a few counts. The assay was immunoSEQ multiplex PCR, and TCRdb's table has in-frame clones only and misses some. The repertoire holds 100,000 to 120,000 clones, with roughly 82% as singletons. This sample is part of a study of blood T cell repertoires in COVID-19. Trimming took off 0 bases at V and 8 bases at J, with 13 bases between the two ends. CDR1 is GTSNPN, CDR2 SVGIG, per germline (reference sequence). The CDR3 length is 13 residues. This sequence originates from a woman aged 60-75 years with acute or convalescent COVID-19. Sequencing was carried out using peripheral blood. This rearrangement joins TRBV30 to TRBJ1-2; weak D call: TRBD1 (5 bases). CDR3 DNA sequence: TGTGCCTGGAGTGTCGGGGGGAGCGAGGGCTACACCTTC. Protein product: CAWSVGGSEGYTF.